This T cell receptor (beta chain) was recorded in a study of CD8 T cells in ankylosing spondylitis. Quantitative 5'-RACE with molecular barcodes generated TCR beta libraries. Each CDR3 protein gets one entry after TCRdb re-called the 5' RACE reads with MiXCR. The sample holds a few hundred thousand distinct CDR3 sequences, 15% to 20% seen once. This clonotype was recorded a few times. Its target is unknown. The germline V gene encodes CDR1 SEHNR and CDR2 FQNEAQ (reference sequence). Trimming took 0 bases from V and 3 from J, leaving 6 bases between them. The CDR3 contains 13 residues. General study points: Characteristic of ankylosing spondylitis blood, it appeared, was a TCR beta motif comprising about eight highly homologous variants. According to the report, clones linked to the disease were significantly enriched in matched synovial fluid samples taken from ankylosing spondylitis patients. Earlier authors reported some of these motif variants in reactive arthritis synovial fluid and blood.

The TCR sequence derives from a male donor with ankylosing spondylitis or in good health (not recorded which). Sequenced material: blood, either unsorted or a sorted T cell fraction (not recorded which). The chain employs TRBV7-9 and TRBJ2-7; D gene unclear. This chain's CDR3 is CASSLAANYEQYF. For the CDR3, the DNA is TGTGCCAGCAGCTTAGCGGCTAACTACGAGCAGTACTTC.